The 26 T cell receptor beta chains below all came from one sample that was sequenced in a study of control samples from healthy donors and cancer patients. Profiled with immunoSEQ multiplex PCR; TCRdb holds only in-frame clones, not every one. Here the sample spans about 190,000 clones, roughly nine tenths being singletons. Sequenced input: blood. Receptors originate from a young man in good health.

The rearrangement uses TRBV19 and TRBJ1-5; D perhaps matches TRBD1 (5 bases). Trimming left V 5 bases short and J 2 bases short, with 10 bases between. The V gene's germline CDR1 is LNHDA and CDR2 SQIVND (reference sequence). There are 14 residues in the CDR3. The CDR3 DNA sequence: TGTGCCAGTAGTGAGGGGCTTGGCAATCAGCCCCAGCATTTT. Protein: CASSEGLGNQPQHF.

This clone appeared a single time. This rearrangement joins TRBV6-6 to TRBJ1-2; 8 nucleotides agree with TRBD1. CDR1 is MNHNY and CDR2 is SVGAGI in the germline V gene (reference sequence). The CDR3 totals 16 residues. With V trimmed by 2 bases and J by 6 bases, 11 bases remained unmatched. As DNA, the CDR3 is TGTGCCAGCAGTTACCCTTCCCCGGGACAGGCGGATGGCTACACCTTC. Translation: CASSYPSPGQADGYTF.

The chain joins TRBV7-9 to TRBJ2-7, with TRBD1 identical over 10 bases. Germline V gives CDR1 SEHNR, CDR2 FQNEAQ (reference sequence). CDR3 size: 14 residues. V lost 5 bases and J lost 2; bases outside the gene matches: 3. CDR3 in amino acids: CASSGTGVTYEQYF. The DNA for the CDR3 is TGTGCCAGCAGCGGGACAGGGGTAACCTACGAGCAGTACTTC. Based on the CDR3 plus reference TRBV7-9 and TRBJ2-7, the full variable domain is DTGVSQNPRHKITKRGQNVTFRCDPISEHNRLYWYRQTLGQGPEFLTYFQNEAQLEKSRLLSDRFSAERPKGSFSTLEIQRTEQGDSAMYLCASSGTGVTYEQYFGPGTRLTVT.

The CDR3 DNA reads TGTGCCAGCACCTCTGACGGTCTCTATGGCTACACCTTC. This sequence encodes CASTSDGLYGYTF. This chain uses TRBV12-3 or TRBV12-4 with TRBJ1-2; D gene unclear. The CDR3 totals 13 residues. With 7 bases removed from V and 4 bases from J, the gap between germline ends came to 13 bases.

The V call is TRBV7-9, the J call TRBJ1-2, with 7 nucleotides matching TRBD1. The CDR3 loop spans 15 amino acids. V lost 1 base, J lost 8 bases, and 10 bases stayed unmatched. Germline-derived CDR1 and CDR2 are SEHNR and FQNEAQ (reference sequence). In DNA form, the CDR3 reads TGTGCCAGCAGCTTAGAATATCGACAGGGCGGAGGCTACACCTTC. Translation gives CASSLEYRQGGGYTF.

The chain uses TRBV6-6 and TRBJ2-7, with 9 bases aligning to TRBD2. The CDR3 spans 14 residues. Germline assignment: CDR1 MNHNY and CDR2 SVGAGI (reference sequence). J lost 4 bases, V lost 4 bases, and 5 bases had no gene match. As DNA, the CDR3 is TGTGCCAGCAGTTTTACTAGCGGGTCGTACGAGCAGTACTTC. As protein: CASSFTSGSYEQYF.

V gene TRBV2 combines with J gene TRBJ1-6; TRBD1 matches at 12 bases. V gave up 6 bases and J gave up 7 bases; unmatched junction bases: 4. Germline CDR1 reads SNHLY; CDR2 reads FYNNEI. CDR3 length: 15 residues. The CDR3 spells CASSPGQGANSPLHF. CDR3 DNA: TGTGCCAGCAGCCCGGGACAGGGGGCGAATTCACCCCTCCACTTT.

V usage is TRBV12-3 or TRBV12-4 and J usage is TRBJ1-1; D gene unclear. The V end was cut by 6 bases, the J end by 7 bases, with 15 bases between. CDR3 size: 13 residues. The CDR3 bases are TGTGCCAGCAGCTCCAGTCCTATGAGTGAAGCTTTCTTT. As protein: CASSSSPMSEAFF.

The V call is TRBV30, the J call TRBJ2-1, with 10 nucleotides matching TRBD2. This CDR3 has 15 amino acids. V lost 2 bases, J lost 5 bases, and 6 bases stayed unmatched. The germline gives CDR1 GTSNPN, CDR2 SVGIG (reference sequence). The CDR3 nucleotides are TGTGCCTGGAGTATAACTAGCGGGGCAAACAATGAGCAGTTCTTC. Amino acids: CAWSITSGANNEQFF.

The J gene is TRBJ2-2, the V gene TRBV7-8; D remains unclear. CDR3 length: 13 amino acids. Germline CDR1 reads SGHVS; CDR2 reads FQNEAQ. With 4 bases removed from V and 3 bases from J, the gap between germline ends came to 6 bases. CDR3 nucleotide sequence: TGTGCCAGCAGCTCCCAATACACCGGGGAGCTGTTTTTT. Its protein product is CASSSQYTGELFF. Drawing the rest from reference TRBV7-8 and TRBJ2-2, the complete variable domain is GAGVSQSPRYKVAKRGQDVALRCDPISGHVSLFWYQQALGQGPEFLTYFQNEAQLDKSGLPSDRFFAERPEGSVSTLKIQRTQQEDSAVYLCASSSQYTGELFFGEGSRLTVL.

The chain uses TRBV19 and TRBJ1-6; 8 bases agree with TRBD1. Germline V gene lookup returns CDR1 LNHDA and CDR2 SQIVND (reference sequence). The CDR3 extends over 13 amino acids. V lost 7 bases, J lost 8 bases, and 4 bases stayed unmatched. CDR3 region: CASTGQGDSPLHF. For the CDR3, the DNA is TGTGCCAGTACCGGACAGGGTGATTCACCCCTCCACTTT.

This rearrangement joins TRBV4-1 to TRBJ2-1, with D perhaps given as TRBD1 or TRBD2 (5 bases each). The CDR3 loop spans 15 amino acids. Germline CDR1 MGHRA, CDR2 YSYEKL. Trimming stripped 3 bases from V and 6 bases from J, with 15 bases between. The DNA of the CDR3 is TGCGCCAGCAGCCAGCCGGGACCCCAGGTCAATGAGCAGTTCTTC. This translates into CASSQPGPQVNEQFF.

The chain combines TRBV11-2 with TRBJ2-2; 7 positions agree with TRBD2. V shed 5 bases and J 4 bases; nucleotides not matched to a gene: 7. The CDR3 is 15 amino acids. Germline CDR1 and CDR2: SGHAT and FQNNGV. CDR3 sequence: CASSGRGLSTGELFF. The CDR3 bases are TGTGCCAGCAGCGGGAGGGGTTTGAGCACCGGGGAGCTGTTTTTT.

This rearrangement joins TRBV4-1 to TRBJ1-6; D perhaps matches TRBD1 (5 bases). V gave up 2 bases and J gave up 10 bases, with 18 bases separating them. The germline V gene has CDR1 MGHRA and CDR2 YSYEKL. The CDR3 is 16 residues long. DNA of the CDR3: TGCGCCAGCAGCCAAATTGGGGGGGGAGAAAGATCACCCCTCCACTTT. Encoded protein: CASSQIGGGERSPLHF.

The J gene is TRBJ1-1, the V gene TRBV5-1; D is undetermined. Germline lookup yields CDR1 SGHRS and CDR2 YFSETQ. The CDR3 has 16 amino acids. Trimming stripped 3 bases from V and 1 base from J, with 16 bases between. The CDR3 DNA sequence: TGCGCCAGCAGCTCGACGCAAAGGGTGGGGAACACTGAAGCTTTCTTT. Its protein is CASSSTQRVGNTEAFF. The full variable domain, with the rest looked up from reference TRBV5-1 and TRBJ1-1, is KAGVTQTPRYLIKTRGQQVTLSCSPISGHRSVSWYQQTPGQGLQFLFEYFSETQRNKGNFPGRFSGRQFSNSRSEMNVSTLELGDSALYLCASSSTQRVGNTEAFFGQGTRLTVV.

This clone appeared once. The chain links TRBV4-1 to TRBJ2-3; D might be TRBD2 (5 bases). V dropped 2 bases and J dropped 10 bases, with 13 bases sitting between them. This CDR3 contains 13 residues. Germline CDR1 is MGHRA and CDR2 is YSYEKL. The CDR3 sequence is CASSQRGSWAQYF. In DNA form, the CDR3 reads TGCGCCAGCAGCCAAAGAGGGAGCTGGGCGCAGTATTTT.

This clone was observed a handful of times. This chain uses TRBV29-1 with TRBJ1-6, with a weak D call TRBD1 (5 bases). The germline CDR1 and CDR2 sequences are SQVTM and ANQGSEA. There are 14 residues in the CDR3. Trimming left V 7 bases short and J 9 bases short, with 19 bases between. The CDR3 DNA is TGCAGCGGGAGGGGCGGATCAGAGGGTTCACCCCTCCACTTT. Its translation is CSGRGGSEGSPLHF.

This chain links TRBV10-3 with TRBJ1-2, with D perhaps TRBD1 (6 bases). The germline gives CDR1 ENHRY, CDR2 SYGVKD. The CDR3 is made up of 15 amino acids. V shed 0 bases and J shed 8 bases, with 16 bases lying between them. CDR3 bases: TGTGCCATCAGTGAGTCGAACAGGGCCCTTAGGGGCTACACCTTC. It translates to CAISESNRALRGYTF.

This chain joins TRBV3-1 (or the pseudogene TRBV3-2) and TRBJ1-3; a weak D match, TRBD1 (5 bases). Germline CDR1 LGHDT, CDR2 YNNKEL (reference sequence). V lost 3 bases and J lost 4, with 10 bases in between. This CDR3 is built from 14 residues. In DNA form, the CDR3 reads TGTGCCAGCAGCCAGCAGGGACTCGGAAACACCATATATTTT. Its protein is CASSQQGLGNTIYF.

The gene calls are TRBV7-9 and TRBJ2-2; D is perhaps TRBD1 or TRBD2 (5 bases each). The CDR3 totals 14 residues. V dropped 5 bases and J dropped 4 bases, with 11 bases sitting between them. Germline CDR1 is SEHNR and CDR2 is FQNEAQ (reference sequence). CDR3 sequence reads: CASSPGTGTGELFF. CDR3 nucleotides: TGTGCCAGCAGCCCCGGGACCGGCACCGGGGAGCTGTTTTTT.

Only a few counts were recorded for this clone. The V call is TRBV19, the J call TRBJ2-7; D uncertain. The V end lost 1 base, the J end lost 1 base, and 8 bases lay between the germline ends. CDR1 and CDR2 from the germline V gene are LNHDA and SQIVND (reference sequence). The length of the CDR3 is 14 residues. The CDR3 DNA reads as TGTGCCAGTAGTATAGTTGGCCGATCCTACGAGCAGTACTTC. Its translation is CASSIVGRSYEQYF.

The rearrangement links TRBV4-1 to TRBJ1-2; 7 nucleotides align to TRBD1. CDR3 size: 15 residues. The V segment lost 0 bases and the J segment 8 bases; nucleotides outside the gene matches: 9. Germline assignment: CDR1 MGHRA and CDR2 YSYEKL. CDR3 in DNA: TGCGCCAGCAGCCAAGAATTTATCACAGGGGAAGGCTACACCTTC. This codes for CASSQEFITGEGYTF.

This clone appeared once. The chain uses TRBV5-1 and TRBJ1-4; D possibly corresponds to TRBD1 (6 bases). Trimming left V 4 bases short and J 6 bases short, with 13 bases between. CDR3 size: 14 residues. Germline lookup yields CDR1 SGHRS and CDR2 YFSETQ. The CDR3 sequence: CASSIGTTHEKLFF. The CDR3 DNA sequence: TGCGCCAGCAGCATCGGGACAACCCATGAAAAACTGTTTTTT. Full variable domain (remainder filled in from reference TRBV5-1 and TRBJ1-4): KAGVTQTPRYLIKTRGQQVTLSCSPISGHRSVSWYQQTPGQGLQFLFEYFSETQRNKGNFPGRFSGRQFSNSRSEMNVSTLELGDSALYLCASSIGTTHEKLFFGSGTQLSVL.

The chain uses TRBV30 and TRBJ1-1, with D possibly being TRBD1 (5 bases). CDR3 length: 14 amino acids. V was pared by 1 base and J by 2 bases, with 11 bases between. Germline values: CDR1 GTSNPN, CDR2 SVGIG (reference sequence). CDR3 DNA sequence: TGTGCCTGGAGTGGAGTCCGGACAAACACTGAAGCTTTCTTT. Its protein is CAWSGVRTNTEAFF.

The V gene is TRBV20-1, the J gene TRBJ1-5, with D maybe TRBD1 (6 bases). Deletions cut 3 bases from V and 7 bases from J, with 13 bases between. Germline assignment: CDR1 DFQATT and CDR2 SNEGSKA (reference sequence). This CDR3 has 13 amino acids. The CDR3 DNA is TGCAGTGCTAGTCTCACAGGGCGACAGCCCCAGCATTTT. Its translation: CSASLTGRQPQHF.

Only one count was recorded for this clone. This chain uses TRBV24-1 with TRBJ1-2, with D hard to call. Germline values: CDR1 KGHDR, CDR2 SFDVKD. The CDR3 is 14 amino acids. V was trimmed by 4 bases and J by 2 bases, leaving 10 bases between them. This CDR3 is CATSDLTGNYGYTF. CDR3 nucleotides: TGTGCCACCAGTGACCTAACCGGAAACTATGGCTACACCTTC.